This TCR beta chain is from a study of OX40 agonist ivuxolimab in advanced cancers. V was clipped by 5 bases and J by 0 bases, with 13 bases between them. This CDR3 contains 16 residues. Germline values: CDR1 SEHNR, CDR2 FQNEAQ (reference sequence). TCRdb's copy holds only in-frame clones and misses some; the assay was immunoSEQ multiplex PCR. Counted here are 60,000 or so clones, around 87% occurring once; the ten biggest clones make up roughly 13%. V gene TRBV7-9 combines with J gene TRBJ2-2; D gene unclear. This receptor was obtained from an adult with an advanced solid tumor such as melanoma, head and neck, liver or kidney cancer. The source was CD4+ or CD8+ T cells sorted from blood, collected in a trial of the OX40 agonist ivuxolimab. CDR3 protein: CASSPFFHANTGELFF. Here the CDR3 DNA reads TGTGCCAGCAGCCCCTTCTTTCACGCGAACACCGGGGAGCTGTTTTTT.